This T cell receptor (beta chain) was found in a study of response to subunit inactivated influenza vaccine. Whole-study results and caveats: The authors suggested that every seasonal influenza vaccination recruits few new T cells.

CDR3 length: 13 amino acids. Deletions cut 10 bases from V and 5 bases from J, with 18 bases between. CDR1 is MNHEY and CDR2 is SVGEGT in the germline V gene. This clonotype came up many times. Antigen specificity is unknown. TCRdb redid the calling of the RT-PCR reads with MiXCR, one entry per CDR3 protein. Among over 150,000 distinct CDR3 sequences listed, under 15% were seen once. The chain carries TRBV6-2 or TRBV6-3 and TRBJ2-7; D is possibly TRBD2 (5 bases). Source: CD8+ T cells sorted from PBMCs, taken less than 6 days after vaccination. This receptor was obtained from a man aged 45 to 65 who received an inactivated influenza vaccine. The CDR3 protein is CAIRDYGGDEQYF. The CDR3 nucleotides are TGTGCCATCCGAGACTACGGAGGCGACGAGCAGTACTTC.